Detailed here is one TCR beta chain. This sample was included in a study of T cell clonotyping in hematopoietic cell transplantation. This CDR3 is built from 13 residues. Germline V gene data show CDR1 as MNHEY and CDR2 as SVGAGI. Trimming left V 9 bases short and J 2 bases short, with 13 bases between. The data were produced by immunoSEQ multiplex PCR, yet TCRdb's version contains in-frame clones alone and is incomplete. There are 10,000 to 15,000 clones in the sample; around 85% occur only once, and nearly 6% lies in the top ten. The rearrangement uses TRBV6-5 and TRBJ1-2; D is uncertain. The source of this sequence is a female patient between 35 and 55 years old who had an allogeneic stem cell transplant from a related donor, so T cells may come from the graft donor. Some clones in this sample may be carry-over from other donors' samples. The starting material was PBMCs, obtained 100 days after allogeneic stem cell transplant. The CDR3 reads CASAANKNYGYTF. CDR3 DNA sequence: TGTGCCAGTGCCGCTAATAAGAACTATGGCTACACCTTC.